This entry is about one TCR beta chain. Its antigen remains unidentified. The CDR3 has 15 amino acids. The V and J ends lost 2 bases and 2 bases respectively, with 13 bases between them. In germline, CDR1 is SGHTA, CDR2 FQGTGA. Unsorted libraries were prepared from 2 million PBMCs held at -80 C. As for the cDNA, it was generated by 5'RACE with 10-nucleotide random UMIs. Every sequencing run generated over 160 million TCR-beta sequences from 15-18 subjects. One entry per CDR3 protein, called by TCRdb with MiXCR from the 5' RACE reads. The data contain 15,000 to 20,000 distinct CDR3 sequences, less than 25% of them singletons. This entry is derived from a study of neurological immune-mediated disorders. General study findings and limits: None of the CDR3 amino acid sequences in expanded clones turned up in more than one subject, which points to private repertoires in all groups.

The clonotype comes from a man aged 45 to 65 in good health. The chain has TRBV7-3 and TRBJ2-7; a weak D match, TRBD2 (6 bases). Sequenced material: PBMCs. Here the CDR3 reads CASSLRAGPTYEQYF. DNA for the CDR3: TGTGCCAGCAGCTTACGGGCGGGACCAACCTACGAGCAGTACTTC.